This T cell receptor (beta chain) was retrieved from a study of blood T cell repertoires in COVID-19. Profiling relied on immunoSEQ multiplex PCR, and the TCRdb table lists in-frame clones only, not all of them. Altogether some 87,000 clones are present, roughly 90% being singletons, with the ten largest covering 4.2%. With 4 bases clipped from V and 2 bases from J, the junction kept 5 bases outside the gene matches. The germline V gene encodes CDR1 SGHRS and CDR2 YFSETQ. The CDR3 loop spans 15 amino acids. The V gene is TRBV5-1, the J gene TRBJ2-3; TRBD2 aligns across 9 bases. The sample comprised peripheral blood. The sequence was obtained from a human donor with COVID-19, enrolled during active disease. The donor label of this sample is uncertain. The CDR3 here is CASSELAGYTDTQYF. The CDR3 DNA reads TGCGCCAGCAGCGAACTAGCGGGCTACACAGATACGCAGTATTTT. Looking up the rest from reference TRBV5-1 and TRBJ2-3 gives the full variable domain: KAGVTQTPRYLIKTRGQQVTLSCSPISGHRSVSWYQQTPGQGLQFLFEYFSETQRNKGNFPGRFSGRQFSNSRSEMNVSTLELGDSALYLCASSELAGYTDTQYFGPGTRLTVL.